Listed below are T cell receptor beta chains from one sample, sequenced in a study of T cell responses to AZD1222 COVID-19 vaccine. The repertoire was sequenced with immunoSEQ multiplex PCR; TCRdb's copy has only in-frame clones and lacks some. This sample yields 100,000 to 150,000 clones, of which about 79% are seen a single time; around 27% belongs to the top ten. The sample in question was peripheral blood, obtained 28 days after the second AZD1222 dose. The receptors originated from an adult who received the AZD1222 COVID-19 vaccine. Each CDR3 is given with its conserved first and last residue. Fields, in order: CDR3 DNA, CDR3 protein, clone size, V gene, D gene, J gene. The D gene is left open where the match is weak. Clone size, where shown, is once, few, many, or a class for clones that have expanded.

TGTGCCAGCAGCTTAGGATTCAGGGGATTTGGTCAGCCCCAGCATTTT,CASSLGFRGFGQPQHF,.,TRBV7-2,.,TRBJ1-5
TGTGCCAGCAGCTTAACCGGTCAAGCGGGGGGGCTTGGTAATGAGCAGTTCTTC,CASSLTGQAGGLGNEQFF,.,TRBV7-3,TRBD2,TRBJ2-1
TGTGCCAGCAGCTTTTTGCTAGCAAGCACCGGGGAGCTGTTTTTT,CASSFLLASTGELFF,.,TRBV7-3,.,TRBJ2-2
TGTGCCAGCCTTCCAAGGGGGGGGGCGGCTTGGCAGTACTTC,CASLPRGGAAWQYF,.,TRBV6-5,.,TRBJ2-7
TGTGCCAGCTCACCCCAGGGGGTTGGCGAGCAGTACTTC,CASSPQGVGEQYF,.,TRBV18,TRBD1,TRBJ2-7
TGTGCCAGCAGCCAAGTGGGGTTTCCATACTATGGCTACACCTTC,CASSQVGFPYYGYTF,.,TRBV3-1/TRBV3-2,.,TRBJ1-2
TGCGCCAGCAGTTTTGTCCCCCCCGGTAGCTCCAACAATGAGCAGTTCTTC,CASSFVPPGSSNNEQFF,.,TRBV5-1,.,TRBJ2-1
TGTGCCAGCAGTTTATGGCAGTCGAACACTGAAGCTTTCTTT,CASSLWQSNTEAFF,once,TRBV28,.,TRBJ1-1
TGTGCCAGCAGCACTGAGGGGGTAGGTGGCTACACCTTC,CASSTEGVGGYTF,.,TRBV9,.,TRBJ1-2
TGTGCCAGCAGTGATACGGGGGGCCAAGCCAAAAACATTCAGTACTTC,CASSDTGGQAKNIQYF,.,TRBV6-1,.,TRBJ2-4
TGCGCCAGCAGCACCTCAGGGGTGGGCACTGAAGCTTTCTTT,CASSTSGVGTEAFF,once,TRBV5-1,.,TRBJ1-1
TGTGCCAGCAGCTTGACAGGGGCCTACAATGAGCAGTTCTTC,CASSLTGAYNEQFF,.,TRBV7-2,TRBD1,TRBJ2-1
TGTGCCAGCAGTCCCCTTGGTAACAATGAGCAGTTCTTC,CASSPLGNNEQFF,.,TRBV6-5,.,TRBJ2-1
TGCGCCAGCAGCCTGGACAGCCCTGCAACTAATGAAAAACTGTTTTTT,CASSLDSPATNEKLFF,.,TRBV4-1,.,TRBJ1-4
TGCGCCAGCAGCTCGGACCCGGGACAGGGAAATACGCAGTATTTT,CASSSDPGQGNTQYF,once,TRBV5-1,TRBD1,TRBJ2-3
TGTGCCAGCAGTTTAACAGGGTTGGACTATGGCTACACCTTC,CASSLTGLDYGYTF,few,TRBV6-5,.,TRBJ1-2
TGTGCCAGCAGCTTGCTGGGGAACACCGGGGAGCTGTTTTTT,CASSLLGNTGELFF,few,TRBV5-6,.,TRBJ2-2
TGTGCCAGCAGACGTGGGTCTGGAAACACCATATATTTT,CASRRGSGNTIYF,.,TRBV6-5,.,TRBJ1-3
TGTGCCAGCGCCGTACAGGCTAACTATGGCTACACCTTC,CASAVQANYGYTF,.,TRBV7-3,.,TRBJ1-2
TGTGCCAGCTCACCACGTAACAGCTACGAGCAGTACTTC,CASSPRNSYEQYF,.,TRBV18,.,TRBJ2-7
TGTGCCAGCTCACCAGAGGTAGGGGCAAACACTGAAGCTTTCTTT,CASSPEVGANTEAFF,.,TRBV18,.,TRBJ1-1
TGTGCCAGCTCCCCACCGGCGGGGGGCGAGGAGACCCAGTACTTC,CASSPPAGGEETQYF,.,TRBV18,TRBD2,TRBJ2-5
TGTGCCAGCAGTAGGACAGCCCCATTCAACACCATATATTTT,CASSRTAPFNTIYF,few,TRBV27,.,TRBJ1-3
TGTGCCAGCAGTTTATCGATTGGGGTGGGGGTTACTGAAGCTTTCTTT,CASSLSIGVGVTEAFF,.,TRBV27,.,TRBJ1-1
TGTGCCAGCTCGAGTGGTGGGGGGTCGGACACTGAAGCTTTCTTT,CASSSGGGSDTEAFF,.,TRBV18,.,TRBJ1-1
TGCGCCAGCAGCGTGGGGCGGGCAGATACGCAGTATTTT,CASSVGRADTQYF,few,TRBV5-1,.,TRBJ2-3
TGTGCCAGCAGCCCTAAATTCCGGGACAGAACATCCACAGATACGCAGTATTTT,CASSPKFRDRTSTDTQYF,.,TRBV7-9,TRBD1,TRBJ2-3
TGTGCCAGCTCACGAGAGGATGGAAACACCATATATTTT,CASSREDGNTIYF,.,TRBV18,.,TRBJ1-3
TGTGCCAGCAGCTGGGACAGGGAAACCTCTGGGGCCAACGTCCTGACTTTC,CASSWDRETSGANVLTF,.,TRBV11-2,TRBD1,TRBJ2-6
TGTGCCAGCAGCTTAGCGGGACCCGGGCAGCCCCAGCATTTT,CASSLAGPGQPQHF,.,TRBV7-2,.,TRBJ1-5
TGTGCCAGCAGTTTATCTCCCGGGACTGGAAACACCATATATTTT,CASSLSPGTGNTIYF,.,TRBV27,.,TRBJ1-3
TGTGCCACCTCGACTAGCGGGGTTTACGAGCAGTACTTC,CATSTSGVYEQYF,.,TRBV10-3,TRBD2,TRBJ2-7
TGCGCCAGCAGTCCGAGGGGACTAGCGGGCACAGATACGCAGTATTTT,CASSPRGLAGTDTQYF,.,TRBV5-1,TRBD2,TRBJ2-3
TGTGCCAGCTCACCTAACCAGGGGAAAGCTGGAAACACCATATATTTT,CASSPNQGKAGNTIYF,.,TRBV18,.,TRBJ1-3
TGTGCCAGCAGCTTAGAGGCCCGAGGGACCGGGGAGCTGTTTTTT,CASSLEARGTGELFF,.,TRBV11-2,.,TRBJ2-2
TGTGCCAGCAGCGTAGTTGGACTAGCGGGGCGCGAGACCCAGTACTTC,CASSVVGLAGRETQYF,.,TRBV9,TRBD2,TRBJ2-5
TGTGCCAGCAACCAGGGGGGGGGCTACACCTTC,CASNQGGGYTF,.,TRBV5-5,TRBD1,TRBJ1-2
TGTGCCAGCAGCGTAGAGGTAGGGAGGTCCGCCGGGGAGCTGTTTTTT,CASSVEVGRSAGELFF,.,TRBV9,.,TRBJ2-2
TGTGCCAGTAGAATCAGCGTTGCGGAGGGCTACACCTTC,CASRISVAEGYTF,once,TRBV19,.,TRBJ1-2
TGTGCCAGCAGCCAAGAATTACAGGGCACTGAAGCTTTCTTT,CASSQELQGTEAFF,.,TRBV3-1/TRBV3-2,.,TRBJ1-1
TGCAGCGTTGCTGGGGGCTGGGCTATGAACACTGAAGCTTTCTTT,CSVAGGWAMNTEAFF,once,TRBV29-1,.,TRBJ1-1
TGTGCCTCCTATCCCCACCGAAAGGGGGGTAACACCGGGGAGCTGTTTTTT,CASYPHRKGGNTGELFF,once,TRBV30,.,TRBJ2-2
TGTGCCAGCAGGGGGACAAGCATGAACACTGAAGCTTTCTTT,CASRGTSMNTEAFF,.,TRBV2,.,TRBJ1-1
TGTGCCAGCAGCCAAGTGGGGGAAATCCACTATGGCTACACCTTC,CASSQVGEIHYGYTF,.,TRBV3-1/TRBV3-2,.,TRBJ1-2
TGCGCCAGCAGTACGGGGTCAAGCCAGCCCCAGCATTTT,CASSTGSSQPQHF,.,TRBV10-2,.,TRBJ1-5
TGTGCCAGCAGCGAGGGGTACGAGCAGTACTTC,CASSEGYEQYF,few,TRBV28,.,TRBJ2-7
TGTGCCAGCACCTACAGAGCCAGTTCGAACACTGAAGCTTTCTTT,CASTYRASSNTEAFF,few,TRBV2,.,TRBJ1-1
TGTGCCAGCAGTCCGAGGGGAAACAGACTGTTTTTT,CASSPRGNRLFF,.,TRBV6-5,.,TRBJ1-4
TGTGCCAGCAGCTTGGAGGGACAGCGAAACTATGGCTACACCTTC,CASSLEGQRNYGYTF,.,TRBV5-5,TRBD1,TRBJ1-2
TGCGCCAGCAGTGAAGATAATTCACCCCTCCACTTT,CASSEDNSPLHF,.,TRBV10-2,.,TRBJ1-6
TGTGCCAGCAGTTCCCCGGCGGGGGATCAAGAGACCCAGTACTTC,CASSSPAGDQETQYF,.,TRBV28,TRBD2,TRBJ2-5
TGTGCTAGTGGTTCTCGGGAAAAGCTCCCTAACTATGGCTACACCTTC,CASGSREKLPNYGYTF,.,TRBV12-5,.,TRBJ1-2
TGTGCCAGCAGTTCGGGAGGAGGCTACACCTTC,CASSSGGGYTF,.,TRBV6-5,.,TRBJ1-2
TGCGCCAGCAGTATCGGACCTTTAAGCGAAAAACTGTTTTTT,CASSIGPLSEKLFF,.,TRBV10-2,.,TRBJ1-4
TGTGCCAGCAGCCTAGGGGGGGGTATGAACACTGAAGCTTTCTTT,CASSLGGGMNTEAFF,.,TRBV3-1/TRBV3-2,.,TRBJ1-1